This TCR beta chain was recorded in a study of blood T cell repertoires in COVID-19. Study at large: The United States, Italy and Spain supplied acute and convalescent COVID-19 samples. Nucleic acid was either cDNA or gDNA, and it came from T cells, B-cell-depleted T cells, or PBMCs.

Authors' analysis steps: Cell counts per sample came from amplifying reference gene primers. Assay used: immunoSEQ multiplex PCR; TCRdb lists only in-frame clones, some missing. V and J calls and clone size are given by that table; D and trimming were obtained from the DNA. The sample includes fewer than 130,000 clones, 85% to 90% seen only once; the top ten take about 3.5%. Germline CDR1 and CDR2: LNHDA and SQIVND (reference sequence). J gave up 8 bases and V 6 bases, and 6 bases lay outside the gene matches. The CDR3 is made up of 15 amino acids. The sample was peripheral blood. This clonotype originated in a woman aged 45 to 65 with acute or convalescent COVID-19. The chain is built from TRBV19 and TRBJ2-1, with 14 bases aligning to TRBD2. The CDR3 loop reads CASRRTSGRSDEQFF. Written as DNA, the CDR3 is TGTGCCAGTAGACGGACTAGCGGGAGGAGCGATGAGCAGTTCTTC.